This is a list of T cell receptor beta chains from one sample in a study of OX40 agonist ivuxolimab in advanced cancers. Assay: immunoSEQ multiplex PCR; the TCRdb copy retains only in-frame clones and omits some. The table lists 72,000 or so clones, around 87% of them singletons. This sample comprised CD4+ or CD8+ T cells sorted from blood, obtained in a trial of the OX40 agonist ivuxolimab. All receptors come from an adult with an advanced solid tumor such as melanoma, head and neck, liver or kidney cancer. The CDR3 runs from the conserved cysteine through the conserved F or W. D genes are given only for firm matches. The listing skips clone size in some rows; elsewhere it reads once, few, many or a size class.

j_call v_call clone_size d_call cdr3_length cdr3_aa cdr3_nt
TRBJ1-1 TRBV5-1 once TRBD1 13 CASSLQGRTEAFF TGCGCCAGCAGCTTACAGGGGAGAACTGAAGCTTTCTTT
TRBJ2-7 TRBV19 NA NA 15 CASSKPGLNSYEQYF TGTGCCAGTAGTAAACCGGGACTGAACTCCTACGAGCAGTACTTC
TRBJ2-3 TRBV28 few TRBD2 13 CAEAGGGTDTQYF TGTGCCGAAGCGGGAGGAGGGACAGATACGCAGTATTTT
TRBJ2-1 TRBV7-2 once TRBD2 14 CASSRGDYGNEQFF TGTGCCAGCAGCCGGGGGGACTACGGGAATGAGCAGTTCTTC
TRBJ2-1 TRBV7-8 NA NA 12 CASSHSLGEQFF TGTGCCAGCAGCCACTCCCTAGGTGAGCAGTTCTTC
TRBJ2-1 TRBV28 NA TRBD2 15 CASRRGTSGMGEQFF TGTGCCAGCAGGCGAGGGACTAGCGGGATGGGTGAGCAGTTCTTC
TRBJ2-7 TRBV4-3 few TRBD2 17 CASSLGTSGRASDEQYF TGCGCCAGCAGCCTCGGGACTAGCGGGAGGGCCTCCGACGAGCAGTACTTC
TRBJ1-4 TRBV4-2 NA NA 20 CASSQAAGTWGGVTNEKLFF TGTGCCAGCAGCCAAGCCGCCGGGACTTGGGGCGGTGTGACTAATGAAAAACTGTTTTTT
TRBJ2-1 TRBV9 NA TRBD1 16 CASSVEGTGFRNEQFF TGTGCCAGCAGCGTAGAAGGGACAGGGTTTCGGAATGAGCAGTTCTTC
TRBJ2-7 TRBV5-1 NA NA 14 CASRLLQGPYEQYF TGCGCCAGTCGACTCCTACAGGGCCCCTACGAGCAGTACTTC
TRBJ1-1 TRBV28 NA NA 14 CASSSAPEAIPAFF TGTGCCAGCAGTTCCGCTCCGGAAGCGATTCCAGCTTTCTTT
TRBJ2-7 TRBV5-1 once NA 15 CASRAVAESSYEQYF TGCGCCAGCAGGGCCGTGGCGGAGAGCTCCTACGAGCAGTACTTC
TRBJ1-1 TRBV11-2 NA TRBD1 17 CASSLEGTVHMNTEAFF TGTGCCAGCAGCTTAGAGGGGACAGTTCACATGAACACTGAAGCTTTCTTT
TRBJ1-4 TRBV19 few TRBD1 13 CATQGAANEKLFF TGTGCCACTCAGGGGGCGGCTAATGAAAAACTGTTTTTT
TRBJ2-3 TRBV6-6 NA TRBD2 14 CASIYSGSSDTQYF TGTGCCAGCATCTATAGCGGGAGCTCCGATACGCAGTATTTT
TRBJ1-3 TRBV5-5 NA NA 16 CASSLVQGSGGNTIYF TGTGCCAGCAGCTTGGTACAGGGTAGTGGTGGAAACACCATATATTTT
TRBJ1-5 TRBV7-2 NA NA 13 CASSLGGGQPQHF TGTGCCAGCAGCTTAGGGGGTGGTCAGCCCCAGCATTTT
TRBJ2-7 TRBV7-8 NA NA 18 CASSLSGTDLAESYEQYF TGTGCCAGCAGCTTAAGTGGGACAGACCTAGCGGAATCCTACGAGCAGTACTTC
TRBJ1-2 TRBV28 NA TRBD1 16 CASSLISQGNSGGYTF TGTGCCAGCAGTTTAATCTCACAGGGGAACTCCGGGGGCTACACCTTC
TRBJ2-7 TRBV9 NA TRBD2 16 CASSVHIAGGQDEQYF TGTGCCAGCAGCGTCCACATAGCGGGAGGGCAGGACGAGCAGTACTTC
TRBJ2-3 TRBV29-1 NA TRBD1 14 CSVGAQGSADTQYF TGCAGCGTTGGGGCACAGGGGAGCGCGGATACGCAGTATTTT
TRBJ2-7 TRBV5-4 NA NA 12 CASSLDSREQYF TGTGCCAGCAGCTTGGACTCTCGCGAGCAGTACTTC
TRBJ2-7 TRBV5-5 NA NA 15 CASSLRGGKTYEQYF TGTGCCAGCAGCTTACGTGGGGGAAAAACCTACGAGCAGTACTTC
TRBJ2-7 TRBV20-1 NA NA 11 CSAYLSREQYF TGCAGTGCATATTTAAGTCGCGAGCAGTACTTC